This T cell receptor (beta chain) was identified during a study of T cells in Graves' hyperthyroidism and ophthalmopathy. Amplified regions were TCR beta CDR3 sequences from RNA transcripts. Initially, a first-round RT-PCR of the TCR CDR3 employed the HTBI primer set. Using its own MiXCR run on the multiplex PCR reads, TCRdb lists one record per CDR3 protein. The sample records roughly 500,000 distinct CDR3 sequences, roughly 45% being singletons. The study left out patients who had uncontrolled infection, other autoimmune disease, pregnancy or lactation. Diagnosis rested on symptoms, serum thyroxine and TRAb, thyroid ultrasound, and orbital computed tomography. The germline gives CDR1 SNHLY, CDR2 FYNNEI. CDR3 size: 9 residues.

The V and J genes are TRBV2 and TRBJ1-2; D remains unclear. The receptor was isolated from an adult woman with Graves' disease, either hyperthyroidism or ophthalmopathy (not recorded which). The source material was peripheral blood or thyroid tissue (not recorded which). CDR3 protein: CAQSYGYTF. CDR3 nucleotides: TGTGCTCAGAGCTATGGCTACACCTTC.